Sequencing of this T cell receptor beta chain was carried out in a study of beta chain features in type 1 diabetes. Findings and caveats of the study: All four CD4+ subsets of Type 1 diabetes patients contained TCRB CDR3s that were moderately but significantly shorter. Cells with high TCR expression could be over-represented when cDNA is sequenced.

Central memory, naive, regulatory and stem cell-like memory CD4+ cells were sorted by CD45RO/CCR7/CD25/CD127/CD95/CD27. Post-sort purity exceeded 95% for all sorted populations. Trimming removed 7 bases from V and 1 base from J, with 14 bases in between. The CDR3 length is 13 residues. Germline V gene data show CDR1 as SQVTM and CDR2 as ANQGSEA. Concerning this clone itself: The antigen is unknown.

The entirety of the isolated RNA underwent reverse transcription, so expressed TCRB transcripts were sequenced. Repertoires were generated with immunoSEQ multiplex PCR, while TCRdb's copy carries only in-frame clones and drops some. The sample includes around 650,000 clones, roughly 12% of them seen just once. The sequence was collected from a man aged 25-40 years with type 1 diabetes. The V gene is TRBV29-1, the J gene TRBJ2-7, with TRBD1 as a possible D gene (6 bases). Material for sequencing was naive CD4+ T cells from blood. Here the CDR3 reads CSAWGPASYEQYF. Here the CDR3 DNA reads TGCAGCGCCTGGGGGCCCGCATCCTACGAGCAGTACTTC.